A single sample is the source of the 6 T cell receptor beta chains below, sequenced in a study of glioma-infiltrating T cells after dendritic cell vaccination. Sequencing used immunoSEQ multiplex PCR; TCRdb keeps in-frame clones, though not all of them. In the table there are tens of thousands of clones, over 75% of which are singletons. The sequencing used blood, collected before dendritic cell vaccination. The receptors were sampled from a human donor with glioblastoma.

V usage is TRBV5-4 and J usage is TRBJ2-3; 8 nucleotides agree with TRBD2. The CDR3 totals 16 residues. The V gene end was trimmed by 2 bases and the J gene end by 5 bases; junction bases not matched to a gene: 10. Germline CDR1 is SGHNT and CDR2 is YYREEE (reference sequence). The CDR3 protein is CASSLSVTSVQDTQYF. The DNA for the CDR3 is TGTGCCAGCAGCTTATCCGTGACTAGCGTGCAAGATACGCAGTATTTT.

This sequence joins TRBV5-1 and TRBJ2-3, with D possibly matching TRBD2 (7 bases). Germline-derived CDR1 and CDR2 are SGHRS and YFSETQ. There are 17 residues in the CDR3. V dropped 4 bases and J dropped 1 base, with 19 bases sitting between them. CDR3 region: CASSNPGTGRGTDTQYF. Here the CDR3 DNA reads TGCGCCAGCAGCAACCCCGGTACAGGGAGGGGCACAGATACGCAGTATTTT.

This clone was observed a handful of times. This rearrangement joins TRBV5-1 to TRBJ2-7; D possibly corresponds to TRBD1 (6 bases). Germline lookup yields CDR1 SGHRS and CDR2 YFSETQ. Trimming shortened V by 3 bases and J by 7 bases, and 14 bases separated the two germline ends. The CDR3 covers 13 residues. The CDR3 spells CASSSTGTGEQYF. DNA of the CDR3: TGCGCCAGCAGCTCCACAGGGACGGGAGAGCAGTACTTC.

The V gene is TRBV5-4, the J gene TRBJ2-2; tentatively, D is TRBD2 (6 bases). This CDR3 has 14 residues. CDR1 and CDR2 (germline): SGHNT, YYREEE (reference sequence). V was cut by 0 bases and J by 8 bases, with 11 bases left in between. The CDR3 loop is CASSLADYRGELFF. In DNA, the CDR3 is TGTGCCAGCAGCTTGGCGGACTACCGAGGGGAGCTGTTTTTT.

The chain employs TRBV9 and TRBJ2-1; 11 bases are a match to TRBD1. The V gene end was trimmed by 0 bases and the J gene end by 7 bases; junction bases not matched to a gene: 6. Germline V lookup: CDR1 SGDLS, CDR2 YYNGEE. This CDR3 contains 16 residues. The DNA for the CDR3 is TGTGCCAGCAGCGTAGAGGTCGGGACAGGGGGGAATGAGCAGTTCTTC. This codes for CASSVEVGTGGNEQFF.

This chain links TRBV5-4 with TRBJ1-1; 7 bases map to TRBD1. The CDR3 has 16 amino acids. V lost 4 bases and J lost 1; bases outside the gene matches: 10. Germline CDR1 and CDR2: SGHNT and YYREEE (reference sequence). DNA for the CDR3: TGTGCCAGCAGCAAGGCCCGACAGGGTAGGAACACTGAAGCTTTCTTT. It specifies CASSKARQGRNTEAFF.